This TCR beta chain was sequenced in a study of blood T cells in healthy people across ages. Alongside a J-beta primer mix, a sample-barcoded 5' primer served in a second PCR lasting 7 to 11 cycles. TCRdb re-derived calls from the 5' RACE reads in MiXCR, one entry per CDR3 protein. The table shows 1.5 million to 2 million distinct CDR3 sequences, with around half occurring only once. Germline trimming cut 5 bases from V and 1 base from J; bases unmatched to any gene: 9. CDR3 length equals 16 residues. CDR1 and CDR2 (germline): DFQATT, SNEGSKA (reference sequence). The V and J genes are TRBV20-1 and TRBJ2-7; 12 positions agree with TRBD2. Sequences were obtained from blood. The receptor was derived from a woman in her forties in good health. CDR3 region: CSALGLAGTNSYEQYF. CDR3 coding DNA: TGCAGTGCTCTTGGACTAGCGGGGACCAATTCCTACGAGCAGTACTTC.